This T cell receptor beta chain derives from a study of blood T cell repertoires in COVID-19. On the study more broadly: Specimens from acute and convalescent COVID-19 originated in the United States, Italy and Spain.

In the study's own analysis: The assay estimated nucleated cells by amplifying reference gene primers. The repertoire was sequenced with immunoSEQ multiplex PCR; TCRdb's copy has only in-frame clones and lacks some. The V and J calls and clone size are taken from that table; D and trimming were inferred from the DNA. The table lists 6,500 to 9,000 clones, roughly 83% of them singletons, with around 15% in the top ten. The V gene's germline CDR1 is LNHDA and CDR2 SQIVND (reference sequence). The CDR3 covers 17 residues. V lost 5 bases to trimming and J lost 1 base; unmatched junction nucleotides: 5. The rearrangement links TRBV19 to TRBJ2-3; 14 bases line up with TRBD2. This clonotype originated in a woman aged 55-69 years with active COVID-19. The sample comprised peripheral blood. CDR3 in amino acids: CASSPGLAGGRTDTQYF. In nucleotides, the CDR3 is TGTGCCAGTAGTCCCGGACTAGCGGGGGGACGCACAGATACGCAGTATTTT.